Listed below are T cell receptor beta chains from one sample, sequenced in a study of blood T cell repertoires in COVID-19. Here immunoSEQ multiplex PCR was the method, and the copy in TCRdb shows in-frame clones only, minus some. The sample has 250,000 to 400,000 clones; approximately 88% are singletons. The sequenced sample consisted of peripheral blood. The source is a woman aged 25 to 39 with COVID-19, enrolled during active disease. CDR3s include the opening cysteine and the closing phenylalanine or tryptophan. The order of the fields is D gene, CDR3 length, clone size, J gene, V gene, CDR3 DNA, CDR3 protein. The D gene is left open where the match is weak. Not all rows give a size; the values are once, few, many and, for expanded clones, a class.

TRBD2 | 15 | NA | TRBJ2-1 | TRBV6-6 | TGTGCCAGCAGTACCCGCCAGCGGGGGGGCAGCGAGCAGTTCTTC | CASSTRQRGGSEQFF
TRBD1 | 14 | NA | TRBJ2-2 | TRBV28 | TGTGCCAGCCTCGGGACAGAGAGGACCGGGGAGCTGTTTTTT | CASLGTERTGELFF
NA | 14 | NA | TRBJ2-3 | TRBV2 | TGTGCCAGCACAAAACGTACAGGCCCAGATACGCAGTATTTT | CASTKRTGPDTQYF
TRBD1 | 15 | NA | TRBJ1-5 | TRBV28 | TGTGCCACTACTGGTGCGTTACAGGGGGGACAGCCCCAGCATTTT | CATTGALQGGQPQHF
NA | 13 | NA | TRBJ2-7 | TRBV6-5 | TGTGCCAGCAGACGGGGATCAACCTACGAGCAGTACTTC | CASRRGSTYEQYF
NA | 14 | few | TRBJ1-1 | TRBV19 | TGTGCCAGTAGTATTATACAGGTGAACACTGAAGCTTTCTTT | CASSIIQVNTEAFF
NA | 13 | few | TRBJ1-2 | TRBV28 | TGTGCCAGCAGTTCTAGGGGGAGAGTTGGCTACACCTTC | CASSSRGRVGYTF
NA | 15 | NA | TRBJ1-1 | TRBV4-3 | TGCGCCAGCAGCCAAGGTCGTGGGTCCGGGACTGAAGCTTTCTTT | CASSQGRGSGTEAFF
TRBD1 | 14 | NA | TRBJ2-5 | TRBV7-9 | TGTGCCAGCAGCCGACAGGGGGCAGGAGAGACCCAGTACTTC | CASSRQGAGETQYF
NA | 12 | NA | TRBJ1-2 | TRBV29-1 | TGCAGCGCAAATACGGGGGACTATGGCTACACCTTC | CSANTGDYGYTF
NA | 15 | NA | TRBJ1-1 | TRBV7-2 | TGTGCCAGCAGCCCGGGGGGACGGGGGAACACTGAAGCTTTCTTT | CASSPGGRGNTEAFF
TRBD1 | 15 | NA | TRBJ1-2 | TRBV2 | TGTGCCAGCAGTTTATACAGGGGGCTAAACTATGGCTACACCTTC | CASSLYRGLNYGYTF
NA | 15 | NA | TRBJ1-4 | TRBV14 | TGTGCCAGCAGCCAAGTAGCTACAGGTATCGAAAAACTGTTTTTT | CASSQVATGIEKLFF
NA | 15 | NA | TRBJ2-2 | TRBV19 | TGTGCCACCACCTCGGCGGGGATGAACACCGGGGAGCTGTTTTTT | CATTSAGMNTGELFF
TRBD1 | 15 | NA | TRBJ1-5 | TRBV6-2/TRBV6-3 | TGTGCCAGCAGTTACCCCGGGACAGGTCGTCAGCCCCAGCATTTT | CASSYPGTGRQPQHF
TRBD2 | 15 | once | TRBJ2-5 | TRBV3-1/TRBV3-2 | TGTGCCAGCATACAACTAGCGGGGGGCGGTGAGACCCAGTACTTC | CASIQLAGGGETQYF
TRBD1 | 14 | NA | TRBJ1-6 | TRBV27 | TGTGCCAGCAGTTTTGGGACAGGGAACTCACCCCTCCACTTT | CASSFGTGNSPLHF
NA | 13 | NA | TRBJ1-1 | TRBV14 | TGTGCCAGCAGCCAAGTTAGAGGGACTGAAGCTTTCTTT | CASSQVRGTEAFF
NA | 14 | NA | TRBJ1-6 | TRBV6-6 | TGTGCCAGCAGTCCCCTCGGTAATGATTCACCCCTCCACTTT | CASSPLGNDSPLHF
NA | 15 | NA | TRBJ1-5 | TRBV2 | TGTGCCAGCAGTGAACTGGGGGGTCGCAATCAGCCCCAGCATTTT | CASSELGGRNQPQHF
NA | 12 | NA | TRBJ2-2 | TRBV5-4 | TGTGCCAGCAGCTCCTACACCGGGGAGCTGTTTTTT | CASSSYTGELFF
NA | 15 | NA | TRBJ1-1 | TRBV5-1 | TGCGCCAGCAGCGACACAAACGGGATGAACACTGAAGCTTTCTTT | CASSDTNGMNTEAFF
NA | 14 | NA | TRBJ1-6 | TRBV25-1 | TGTGCCAGCAAGAAAGGGCGGGGCAATTCACCCCTCCACTTT | CASKKGRGNSPLHF
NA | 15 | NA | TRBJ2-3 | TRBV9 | TGTGCCAGCAGCGTAGTGGGGGCCCCTACAGATACGCAGTATTTT | CASSVVGAPTDTQYF
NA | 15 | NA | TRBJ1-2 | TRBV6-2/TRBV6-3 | TGTGCCAGCAGTTACTCGGGGCAGCGTAACTATGGCTACACCTTC | CASSYSGQRNYGYTF
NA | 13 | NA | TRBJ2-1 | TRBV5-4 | TGTGCCAGCAGCTCTGGGACTTACAATGAGCAGTTCTTC | CASSSGTYNEQFF
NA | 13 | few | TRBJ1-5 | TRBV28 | TGTGCCAGCGGCGCAGGGTCTTGGCAGCCCCAGCATTTT | CASGAGSWQPQHF
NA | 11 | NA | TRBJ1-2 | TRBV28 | TGTGCCACCAGCAAGCCGGAGGGCTACACCTTC | CATSKPEGYTF
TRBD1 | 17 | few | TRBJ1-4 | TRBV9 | TGTGCCAGCAGCGCAGAGACAGGGTTTGCGACTAATGAAAAACTGTTTTTT | CASSAETGFATNEKLFF
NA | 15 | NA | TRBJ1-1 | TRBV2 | TGTGCCAGCAGTGACCCCGGGGGGCCATTCACTGAAGCTTTCTTT | CASSDPGGPFTEAFF
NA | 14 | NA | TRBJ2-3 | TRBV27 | TGTGCCAGCAGTTTAAACGGAGGCACAGATACGCAGTATTTT | CASSLNGGTDTQYF
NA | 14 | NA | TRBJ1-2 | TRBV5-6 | TGTGCCAGCAGCTTGGGACAGAAAGGCTATGGCTACACCTTC | CASSLGQKGYGYTF
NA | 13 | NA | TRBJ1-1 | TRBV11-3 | TGTGCCAGCAGCATTGGAAGGGGGACTGAAGCTTTCTTT | CASSIGRGTEAFF
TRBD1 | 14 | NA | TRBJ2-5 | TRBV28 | TGTGCCAGCAGTCAGGACAGGGGTCTCGAGACCCAGTACTTC | CASSQDRGLETQYF
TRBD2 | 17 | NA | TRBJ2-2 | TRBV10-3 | TGTGCCATCAGACCGACTAGCGGGGGGCCGAACACCGGGGAGCTGTTTTTT | CAIRPTSGGPNTGELFF
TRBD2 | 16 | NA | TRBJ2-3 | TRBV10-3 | TGTGCCATCAGCCGCGGACTAGCGGGGGACACAGATACGCAGTATTTT | CAISRGLAGDTDTQYF
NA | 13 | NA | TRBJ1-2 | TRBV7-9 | TGTGCCAGCAGCTCCCTCCCAGCTACAGGGAACACCTTC | CASSSLPATGNTF
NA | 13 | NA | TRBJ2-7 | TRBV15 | TGTGCCACCAGTAAGAGGGGGTCCTACGAGCAGTACTTC | CATSKRGSYEQYF
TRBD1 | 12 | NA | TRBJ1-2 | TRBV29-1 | TGCAGCGCCGGGACAGGGGGCCTTGGCTACACCTTC | CSAGTGGLGYTF
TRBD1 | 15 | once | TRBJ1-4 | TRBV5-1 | TGCGCCAGCAGCTTGATGGAGGGGGCGGGGGAAAAACTGTTTTTT | CASSLMEGAGEKLFF
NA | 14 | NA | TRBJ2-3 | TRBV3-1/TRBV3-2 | TGTGCCAGCAGCCAAATGGACTACACAGATACGCAGTATTTT | CASSQMDYTDTQYF
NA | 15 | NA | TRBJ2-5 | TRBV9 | TGTGCCAGCAGCGTAGCTGCCACCCGCCAGGAGACCCAGTACTTC | CASSVAATRQETQYF